Below, 5 T cell receptor beta chains from the same sample are listed, as sequenced in a study of CD8 T cells in ankylosing spondylitis. TCRdb analysed the 5' RACE reads with MiXCR anew, one entry per CDR3 protein. The repertoire holds around 340,000 distinct CDR3 sequences, with 14% to 15% as singletons. The sample taken for sequencing was blood, either unsorted or a sorted T cell fraction (not recorded which). These receptors originate from a male donor with ankylosing spondylitis or in good health (not recorded which).

This clonotype was detected only a few times. The J gene is TRBJ2-5, the V gene TRBV5-1, with D possibly being TRBD1 or TRBD2 (6 bases each). Germline CDR1 SGHRS, CDR2 YFSETQ. Trimming took 4 bases from V and 1 from J, leaving 11 bases between them. CDR3 size: 14 residues. CDR3 sequence: CASSLGGFQETQYF. The CDR3 DNA reads as TGCGCCAGCAGCCTCGGGGGCTTCCAAGAGACCCAGTACTTC.

This clonotype was found many times. This CDR3 is CASSSLGVETQYF. The CDR3 bases are TGTGCCAGCAGCTCCCTTGGGGTGGAGACCCAGTACTTC. The rearrangement uses TRBV5-5 and TRBJ2-5; D remains unclear. The V end was cut by 3 bases, the J end by 5 bases, with 11 bases between. The CDR3 spans 13 residues. The germline CDR1 and CDR2 sequences are SGHKS and YYEKEE (reference sequence).

The gene calls are TRBV10-1 and TRBJ2-4, with D uncertain. Trimming pared 0 bases from V and 7 bases from J, leaving 10 bases between. The V gene's germline CDR1 is WNHNN and CDR2 SYGVQD (reference sequence). The CDR3 length is 14 residues. This CDR3 reads CASSESGRYNIQYF. The CDR3 DNA follows: TGCGCCAGCAGTGAGTCTGGCAGATACAACATTCAGTACTTC.

This clonotype was detected a few times. The gene calls are TRBV9 and TRBJ1-1, with 7 bases identical to TRBD1. With 3 bases clipped from V and 5 bases from J, the junction kept 7 bases outside the gene matches. CDR1 is SGDLS and CDR2 is YYNGEE in the germline V gene. The CDR3 is made up of 14 amino acids. The CDR3: CASSGTTGYTEAFF. Written as DNA, the CDR3 is TGTGCCAGCAGCGGAACGACAGGGTATACTGAAGCTTTCTTT.

This clonotype was detected a few times. The chain joins TRBV20-1 to TRBJ2-1; 9 positions match TRBD2. In germline, CDR1 is DFQATT, CDR2 SNEGSKA (reference sequence). This CDR3 region has 15 residues. Trimming cost V 0 bases and J 7 bases; bases outside gene matches: 7. The CDR3 here is CSARDVAGVWNEQFF. CDR3 in DNA: TGCAGTGCTAGAGACGTAGCGGGAGTTTGGAATGAGCAGTTCTTC.